This T cell receptor beta chain was obtained from a study of T cells in localized non-small cell lung cancer. Overall study results and limits: In adjacent lung, a median about 54 of the top 100 tumor clones were found. Uninvolved adjacent lung, not tumor, had the highest T cell clonality. Greater T cell density in blood accompanied longer overall survival. Heterogeneity is still possible, as just one tumor region was sequenced.

With V trimmed by 2 bases and J by 8 bases, 3 bases remained unmatched. Germline V gene sequence: CDR1 MNHEY, CDR2 SVGAGI. This CDR3 has 15 amino acids. There are a few counts of this clone. Its antigen remains unknown. Repertoires were generated with immunoSEQ multiplex PCR, while TCRdb's copy carries only in-frame clones and drops some. This repertoire shows roughly 34,000 clones, about nine tenths found once; its top ten account for around a sixth. The source is a man aged 40 to 70 with stage III lung adenocarcinoma. The genes are TRBV6-5 and TRBJ2-5; TRBD2 aligns across 15 bases. Sequenced here: peripheral blood mononuclear cells, sampled before any cancer treatment. The CDR3 nucleotides are TGTGCCAGCAGTTACCTGGGACTAGCGGGGGGTACCCAGTACTTC. Its translation is CASSYLGLAGGTQYF.